The T cell receptor beta chain described here comes from a study of shared clonotypes between healthy human individuals (dated by TCRdb to 2020 to 2022). Looking at the study overall: Two women and a few men aged 18 to 49 years were included in the cohort. For each donor, CD4 naive and CD4 memory were each given three plates, CD8 naive was given two plates, and CD8 memory was given one plate. Between about 0.85 and 10 billion PBMCs per donor were obtained by leukapheresis. To increase sequencing depth and limit assay-specific biases, TCR repertoire library preparation and sequencing were carried out by different laboratories using diverse techniques. To estimate repertoire size and how much clonotypes are shared between individuals, the study performed deep sequencing of blood TCR repertoires from roughly five healthy adults. Overall study outcomes, separate from this receptor: Based on pairwise subsampling, the degree of clonotype sharing among donors was expected to be affected by sequencing depth. Even with the large sequencing depth, rarefaction of the sorted-subset datasets indicated that sequencing was incomplete. The genetic and exposure-history diversity represented was limited by the small number of donors. Estimated clonotype richness was generally larger for naive than for memory subsets. Compared with non-shared clonotypes, clonotypes shared by all four sorted-subset donors had higher generation probabilities. About 5% of naive CD4, 3.5% of naive CD8, around 2.3% of memory CD4, and over 0.35% of memory CD8 clonotypes were shared across several donors. Only blood was sampled, and tissue TCR repertoires likely differ from those in blood.

For the CD8 naive samples, CD45RO-negative cells were positively selected for CCR7, yielding a CD45RA+CCR7+ population from which TemRA cells were excluded. Donors were healthy HIV-negative adults with no recently reported acute infections or vaccinations. Every donor was a Caucasian adult living in Nashville, Tennessee, USA. After blood collection by leukapheresis, PBMCs were isolated using Ficoll-Histopaque density gradient centrifugation and then cryopreserved in the vapor phase of liquid nitrogen. Analytical flow cytometry was used to check the purity and quantity of each magnetically sorted T cell population. Each sorted fraction had its genomic DNA isolated and then quantified by UV absorbance on a Nanodrop 2000c. A word on this clone: The specificity of this receptor is unknown. One base away there is no much larger clone; base qualities are not given.

The CDR3 spans 13 residues, from the cysteine through the phenylalanine. The kept DNA is CDR3 alone, 39 bases in frame from the first base. CDR1 and CDR2 are read off the germline V gene as MNHNS and SASEGT. Trimming leaves V shorter by 10 bases and J shorter by 3 bases, with the junction holding 3 bases beyond the gene matches. Using the deep immunoSEQ assay, multiplex PCR amplified TCR CDR3 regions from genomic DNA. Extracted genomic DNA from each cell subset was spread evenly across all wells of several immunoSEQ 96-well plates, with each plate serving as a replicate. For sorted subsets, each replicate PCR was loaded with about 0.2 ug genomic DNA, equivalent to 32,000 or so T cell genomes. Purified libraries were measured with a Qubit 3.0 fluorometer, size-checked on a Bioanalyzer 2100, and measured again with the KAPA Library Quantification kit. Each immunoSEQ 96-well plate was sequenced on its own single-read 150-cycle Illumina NextSeq 550 flow cell. The paper's data handling went like this. Because the immunoSEQ output held only junctional sequences and lacked quality scores, the filtering could not match the filtering applied to full-length reads. Sequences were annotated with PyIR, a Python wrapper for IgBLAST v1.9, using IMGT germline references to assign V/J genes and CDR3. Reads were removed for weak V/J assignments (E-value above 1e-6), missing CDR3, stop codons, out-of-frame junctions, or ambiguous translated residues. V3J clonotypes were defined as sequences sharing the same inferred V gene, J gene, and CDR3 amino acid sequence. Percentage overlap between repertoires was computed as shared unique clonotypes divided by the size of the smaller repertoire. RTK rarefaction, the Chao1 estimator, and Recon v2.1 estimates of unobserved clonotypes were used to assess repertoire richness. OLGA was used to compute generation probabilities for all TCRbeta clonotypes that the gDNA method yielded from a handful of donors. In its TCRdb copy, this immuneACCESS table keeps in-frame sequences only and misses some clones. Where compared with another copy, unresolved V genes explain less than half of these, and the others have no known cause. V and J calls and clone size are given by that table; D and trimming were obtained from the DNA. Within this sample are about 2.1 million clones, with 85% to 95% of them counted one time only. The ten top clones hold 1.5% to 2% of the sample.

The chain employs TRBV6-1 and TRBJ2-2; the central 9 bases match TRBD1. The sequence derives from a man aged 18 to 29 in good health. Some clones in this sample may be carry-over from other donors' samples. The sample consisted of naive CD8+ T cells from PBMCs. The sample's cell subset or site label is to be understood as: CD45RA+CCR7+. The CDR3 reads CANRDRDTGELFF. The DNA sequence follows: TGTGCCAACCGGGACAGGGACACCGGGGAGCTGTTTTTT.